These T cell receptor beta chains were read from a single sample in a study of T cells after yellow fever vaccination. TCRdb ran MiXCR on the 5' RACE reads and lists one entry per CDR3 protein. The data contain 450,000 to 550,000 distinct CDR3 sequences, over 15% of them seen just once; the ten biggest clones take up roughly 13%. Sequenced here: PBMCs, sampled 15 days after the yellow fever booster vaccination. The receptor source for this set is a man under 40 who received the YFV17D yellow fever vaccine. Both conserved end residues are part of each CDR3. Each record gives: V gene, CDR3 length, D gene, clone size, J gene, CDR3 protein, CDR3 DNA. A D gene is named only where the DNA matches it firmly. Clone size is shown for a subset of rows, as once, few, many or a class of expanded clone.

TRBV5-1	14	.	.	TRBJ2-5	CASSNSASQETQYF	TGCGCCAGCAGCAACTCAGCCTCCCAAGAGACCCAGTACTTC
TRBV12-3/TRBV12-4	14	.	.	TRBJ2-7	CASSLRQTPGEQYF	TGTGCCAGCAGTTTAAGGCAGACCCCGGGGGAGCAGTACTTC
TRBV3-1	11	TRBD2	few	TRBJ2-1	CASSQAGEQFF	TGTGCCAGCAGTCAAGCGGGAGAGCAGTTCTTC
TRBV7-2	13	.	few	TRBJ2-1	CASSPPVEREQFF	TGTGCCAGCAGCCCCCCGGTCGAGCGAGAGCAGTTCTTC
TRBV12-3/TRBV12-4	13	.	.	TRBJ1-1	CASNPGLNTEAFF	TGTGCCAGCAATCCGGGCCTGAACACTGAAGCTTTCTTT
TRBV7-9	14	.	.	TRBJ2-7	CASSGARLPYEQYF	TGTGCCAGCAGTGGAGCACGCTTACCCTACGAGCAGTACTTC
TRBV20-1	13	.	few	TRBJ2-3	CSASDRNTDTQYF	TGCAGTGCTTCCGACAGGAACACAGATACGCAGTATTTT
TRBV6-2/TRBV6-3	15	.	few	TRBJ2-3	CASSSRRTRGDTQYF	TGTGCCAGCAGTTCTCGGCGGACACGGGGGGATACGCAGTATTTT
TRBV12-3/TRBV12-4	13	.	few	TRBJ2-7	CASSLAGGTEQYF	TGTGCCAGCAGTTTAGCGGGGGGGACAGAGCAGTACTTC
TRBV9	15	TRBD2	many	TRBJ2-1	CASSASGRAYNEQFF	TGTGCCAGCAGCGCTAGCGGGAGGGCGTACAATGAGCAGTTCTTC
TRBV27	14	.	.	TRBJ2-3	CASSLTDNTDTQYF	TGTGCCAGCAGTTTAACTGACAACACAGATACGCAGTATTTT
TRBV20-1	16	TRBD2	.	TRBJ2-5	CSARGLAGVSQETQYF	TGCAGTGCTAGAGGACTAGCGGGCGTCTCGCAAGAGACCCAGTACTTC
TRBV20-1	15	.	few	TRBJ1-2	CSARGAGPLNYGYTF	TGCAGTGCTAGGGGTGCAGGGCCACTAAACTATGGCTACACCTTC
TRBV12-3/TRBV12-4	16	.	.	TRBJ2-4	CASRPGGTLTKNIQYF	TGTGCCAGCAGACCCGGGGGAACTTTGACCAAAAACATTCAGTACTTC
TRBV10-2	13	.	few	TRBJ2-1	CASLWAQYNEQFF	TGCGCCAGCTTGTGGGCTCAATACAATGAGCAGTTCTTC
TRBV5-6	16	.	.	TRBJ2-3	CASSLLGGIKADTQYF	TGTGCCAGCAGCTTGTTGGGGGGAATCAAAGCAGATACGCAGTATTTT